A single sample is the source of the 14 T cell receptor beta chains below, sequenced in a study of blood T cell repertoires in COVID-19. The protocol was immunoSEQ multiplex PCR, while the TCRdb copy is restricted to in-frame clones and leaves out a portion. This table holds some 62,000 clones, around four fifths found once. Sequenced sample: peripheral blood. These receptors were collected from a man in his 60s with COVID-19, enrolled during active disease.

V is TRBV6-4 and J is TRBJ2-1; perhaps TRBD2 as D (6 bases). The CDR3 runs 15 residues. Germline CDR1 reads MRHNA; CDR2 reads SNTAGT. V shed 6 bases and J shed 7 bases, with 19 bases lying between them. The CDR3, as DNA: TGTGCCAGCAGCCAGGACTGGGGGAGGTCAAATGAGCAGTTCTTC. Amino acid sequence: CASSQDWGRSNEQFF.

This sequence joins TRBV2 and TRBJ2-5, with a tentative D call TRBD2 (7 bases). The V and J ends lost 7 bases and 4 bases respectively, with 10 bases between them. Germline values: CDR1 SNHLY, CDR2 FYNNEI. The CDR3 length is 12 residues. DNA for the CDR3: TGTGCCAGCACGGGGGGCAGAGAGACCCAGTACTTC. This gives the protein CASTGGRETQYF.

The chain links TRBV19 to TRBJ2-5, with D uncertain. V lost 0 bases to trimming and J lost 5 bases, with 10 bases between them. Germline V lookup: CDR1 LNHDA, CDR2 SQIVND (reference sequence). CDR3 length: 14 amino acids. As DNA, the CDR3 is TGTGCCAGTAGTATAGAACCCACCGAGGAGACCCAGTACTTC. Its translation: CASSIEPTEETQYF.

The chain couples TRBV6-5 to TRBJ2-7; 10 bases agree with TRBD1. CDR3 size: 14 residues. J lost 6 bases, V lost 2 bases, and 4 bases had no gene match. CDR1 and CDR2 from the germline V gene are MNHEY and SVGAGI. In nucleotides, the CDR3 is TGTGCCAGCAGTTACGGGACAGGGGATGGCGAGCAGTACTTC. Its translation: CASSYGTGDGEQYF.

V usage is TRBV11-2 and J usage is TRBJ1-5, with unresolved D. CDR3 length equals 13 residues. Trimming shortened V by 3 bases and J by 5 bases, and 8 bases separated the two germline ends. Germline loops: CDR1 SGHAT, CDR2 FQNNGV. This CDR3 reads CASSLEWDQPQHF. Here the CDR3 DNA reads TGTGCCAGCAGCTTGGAGTGGGATCAGCCCCAGCATTTT.

The rearrangement links TRBV27 to TRBJ2-1; D is ambiguous. The V and J ends lost 2 bases and 9 bases respectively, with 8 bases between them. Germline CDR1 and CDR2: MNHEY and SMNVEV (reference sequence). The CDR3 consists of 12 residues. Here the CDR3 DNA reads TGTGCCAGCAGTTTAACGGTCGGTGAGCAGTTCTTC. Protein: CASSLTVGEQFF.

This rearrangement joins TRBV2 to TRBJ1-6, with 7 nucleotides matching TRBD1. Trimming cost V 8 bases and J 7 bases; bases outside gene matches: 5. Germline lookup yields CDR1 SNHLY and CDR2 FYNNEI. The CDR3 length is 13 residues. The CDR3 sequence: CASYNRGNSPLHF. Written as DNA, the CDR3 is TGTGCCAGCTACAACAGGGGAAATTCACCCCTCCACTTT. Complete variable domain (other parts from reference TRBV2 and TRBJ1-6): EPEVTQTPSHQVTQMGQEVILRCVPISNHLYFYWYRQILGQKVEFLVSFYNNEISEKSEIFDDQFSVERPDGSNFTLKIRSTKLEDSAMYFCASYNRGNSPLHFGNGTRLTVT.

Only a few counts were recorded for this clone. J is TRBJ1-2 and V is TRBV6-5; 8 nucleotides align to TRBD1. The germline V gene has CDR1 MNHEY and CDR2 SVGAGI. This CDR3 is built from 15 residues. Trimming removed 5 bases from V and 4 bases from J; junction bases left unmatched: 9. The CDR3 sequence: CASSQAQTGVYGYTF. CDR3 bases: TGTGCCAGCAGTCAGGCTCAGACAGGGGTCTATGGCTACACCTTC.

The chain uses TRBV6-5 and TRBJ1-5; TRBD1 matches 9 bases. The CDR3 totals 15 residues. Germline assignment: CDR1 MNHEY and CDR2 SVGAGI. Trimming took 6 bases from V and 6 from J; bases not matched to a gene: 9. CDR3 loop: CASRPTGGAGQPQHF. CDR3 DNA sequence: TGTGCCAGCAGACCTACAGGGGGCGCAGGTCAGCCCCAGCATTTT.

V and J are TRBV5-1 and TRBJ2-3; 11 bases are a match to TRBD2. The CDR3 is 17 residues long. Germline V gene sequence: CDR1 SGHRS, CDR2 YFSETQ. The J segment lost 2 bases and the V segment lost 4 bases, leaving 9 bases of the junction unmatched. CDR3 residues: CASSAQSSGGPTDTQYF. CDR3 nucleotide sequence: TGCGCCAGCAGCGCCCAATCTAGCGGGGGGCCCACAGATACGCAGTATTTT.

The chain has TRBV13 and TRBJ2-1; 10 nucleotides match TRBD2. The germline CDR1 and CDR2 sequences are PRHDT and FYEKMQ (reference sequence). The CDR3 loop spans 17 amino acids. The V gene end was trimmed by 4 bases and the J gene end by 2 bases; junction bases not matched to a gene: 8. The CDR3 loop is CASSSPEREGTYNEQFF. The DNA for the CDR3 is TGTGCCAGCAGCTCCCCAGAGCGGGAGGGGACCTACAATGAGCAGTTCTTC.

The chain has TRBV30 and TRBJ1-1; 9 nucleotides align to TRBD1. CDR3 size: 16 residues. The germline gives CDR1 GTSNPN, CDR2 SVGIG (reference sequence). Trimming at V came to 3 bases and at J to 2 bases, leaving 10 bases not matched to a gene. This CDR3 reads CAWRQGAYRLNTEAFF. Written as DNA, the CDR3 is TGTGCCTGGAGACAGGGGGCTTACCGCCTCAACACTGAAGCTTTCTTT.

V gene TRBV29-1 combines with J gene TRBJ1-1; 9 nucleotides match TRBD1. Germline CDR1 SQVTM, CDR2 ANQGSEA. The CDR3 loop spans 13 amino acids. V lost 7 bases to trimming and J lost 5 bases; unmatched junction nucleotides: 8. For the CDR3, the DNA is TGCAGCGGGATGGGACAGGGTGTGACTGAAGCTTTCTTT. It is translated as CSGMGQGVTEAFF. Supplemented by reference TRBV29-1 and TRBJ1-1, the full variable domain reads SAVISQKPSRDICQRGTSLTIQCQVDSQVTMMFWYRQQPGQSLTLIATANQGSEATYESGFVIDKFPISRPNLTFSTLTVSNMSPEDSSIYLCSGMGQGVTEAFFGQGTRLTVV.

This clone has more than one count but fewer than ten. The J gene is TRBJ2-7, the V gene TRBV18, with TRBD1 as a possible D gene (6 bases). The ends were cut back, 2 bases at V and 2 bases at J, with 10 bases in the middle. This CDR3 spans 14 amino acids. Germline V lookup: CDR1 KGHSH, CDR2 LQKENI. The CDR3 spells CASSPGGGAYEQYF. The CDR3 DNA sequence: TGTGCCAGCTCACCAGGGGGCGGAGCCTACGAGCAGTACTTC.